The 12 T cell receptor beta chains below come from one sample, sequenced in a study of T-cell memory formation after mild COVID-19. TCRdb recomputed calls from the 5' RACE reads with MiXCR, one row per CDR3 protein. The sample includes a few hundred thousand distinct CDR3 sequences, 15% to 20% of them seen just once. Material for sequencing was PBMCs or a T cell subset sorted from them (not recorded which). Source of these receptors: a man aged 18 to 29 who had mild COVID-19 (a few samples of this study predate the infection). Cell type and time point are not known.

The chain carries TRBV6-2 or TRBV6-3 and TRBJ2-1; 10 nucleotides agree with TRBD2. CDR3 length: 14 residues. Germline CDR1 MNHEY, CDR2 SVGEGT. The V segment lost 5 bases and the J segment 9 bases; nucleotides outside the gene matches: 7. The CDR3 DNA reads as TGTGCCAGCAGTCCTTCGACTAGCGGGCTTGAGCAGTTCTTC. Translated: CASSPSTSGLEQFF.

Ten or more counts support this clonotype. V usage is TRBV7-3 and J usage is TRBJ2-3, with a tentative D call TRBD2 (5 bases). Germline V lookup: CDR1 SGHTA, CDR2 FQGTGA. Trimming shortened V by 5 bases and J by 2 bases, and 11 bases separated the two germline ends. The CDR3 loop spans 14 amino acids. CDR3 DNA sequence: TGTGCCAGCAGCGCCAGCGGTTACACAGATACGCAGTATTTT. Amino acids: CASSASGYTDTQYF.

Only a few counts were recorded for this clonotype. This chain joins TRBV5-1 and TRBJ1-3; D uncertain. V lost 0 bases and J lost 0, with 13 bases in between. The CDR3 spans 17 residues. The germline V gene has CDR1 SGHRS and CDR2 YFSETQ. Here the CDR3 reads CASSLASGSSSGNTIYF. The CDR3 bases are TGCGCCAGCAGCTTGGCCAGCGGCTCGAGCTCTGGAAACACCATATATTTT.

This clonotype was recorded a few times. The chain links TRBV6-2 or TRBV6-3 to TRBJ2-3; weak D call: TRBD1 (6 bases). The CDR3 is made up of 15 amino acids. Germline lookup yields CDR1 MNHEY and CDR2 SVGEGT. Deletions cut 6 bases from V and 2 bases from J, with 15 bases between. The CDR3 DNA is TGTGCCAGCAGCCAACCTCAGGGGCCCACAGATACGCAGTATTTT. It encodes CASSQPQGPTDTQYF.

The table lists this clonotype with many counts. The rearrangement uses TRBV28 and TRBJ1-1; D not resolved. CDR3 length equals 13 residues. Trimming removed 5 bases at V and 4 bases at J, with 11 bases between. CDR1 is MDHEN, CDR2 SYDVKM, per germline. CDR3 coding DNA: TGTGCCAGCAGTCACCAGGACGGCACTGAAGCTTTCTTT. This translates into CASSHQDGTEAFF.

This clonotype appeared a few times. The chain carries TRBV18 and TRBJ1-3; possible D gene TRBD1, 6 bases. The CDR3 loop spans 15 amino acids. V was cut by 1 base and J by 3 bases, with 10 bases left in between. Per germline, CDR1 KGHSH and CDR2 LQKENI. CDR3 region: CASSPQDRLGNTIYF. The CDR3 DNA reads TGTGCCAGCTCACCACAAGACAGGCTTGGAAACACCATATATTTT.

The chain is built from TRBV3-1 and TRBJ1-1, with D possibly matching TRBD1 (6 bases). CDR3 length: 14 residues. V was clipped by 4 bases and J by 1 base, with 10 bases between them. Germline-derived CDR1 and CDR2 are LGHDT and YNNKEL (reference sequence). The CDR3: CASSRRDKNTEAFF. The CDR3 nucleotides are TGTGCCAGCAGCCGACGGGACAAGAACACTGAAGCTTTCTTT.

The gene calls are TRBV7-2 and TRBJ2-1, with 13 nucleotides matching TRBD2. This CDR3 has 15 residues. Germline values: CDR1 SGHTA, CDR2 FQGNSA. The J segment lost 10 bases and the V segment lost 5 bases, leaving 8 bases of the junction unmatched. The CDR3, as DNA: TGTGCCAGCAGCGCAAGACTAGCGGGGGGTCGGGAGCAGTTCTTC. As protein: CASSARLAGGREQFF.

This clonotype was observed a few times. The rearrangement links TRBV6-2 or TRBV6-3 to TRBJ2-7, with a tentative D call TRBD2 (5 bases). V lost 5 bases and J 5 bases, leaving 16 bases between the germline ends. The length of the CDR3 is 14 residues. Germline loops: CDR1 MNHEY, CDR2 SVGEGT. The CDR3 sequence is CASSPRGCWNEQYV. CDR3 in DNA: TGTGCCAGCAGTCCACGGGGTTGTTGGAACGAGCAGTACGTC.

This rearrangement joins TRBV7-2 to TRBJ2-5; D ambiguous. The CDR3 extends over 13 amino acids. Germline V CDR1 and CDR2: SGHTA, FQGNSA. V gave up 5 bases and J gave up 2 bases, with 9 bases separating them. The CDR3 loop is CASSATYQETQYF. The CDR3 DNA reads TGTGCCAGCAGCGCGACTTATCAAGAGACCCAGTACTTC.

This chain connects TRBV6-6 to TRBJ2-2, with 9 bases aligning to TRBD2. V shed 8 bases, J shed 6 bases, and the junction held 7 bases outside the gene matches. CDR1 is MNHNY, CDR2 SVGAGI, per germline (reference sequence). This CDR3 is built from 14 residues. CDR3 bases: TGTGCCAGCCGCGCGGCGGGGGGGGCCGGGGAGCTGTTTTTT. Translation gives CASRAAGGAGELFF.

There are a few counts of this clonotype. The chain has TRBV6-2 or TRBV6-3 and TRBJ1-6; possible D gene TRBD1, 5 bases. Germline V CDR1 and CDR2: MNHEY, SVGEGT. Trimming stripped 7 bases from V and 7 bases from J, with 14 bases between. The CDR3 length is 14 residues. CDR3 residues: CASNQWGNNSPLHF. Written as DNA, the CDR3 is TGTGCCAGCAACCAATGGGGCAACAATTCACCCCTCCACTTT.